A single sample gave rise to the 3 T cell receptor beta chains below, sequenced in a study of cytomegalovirus exposure and HLA in healthy donors. PCR involved 60 Vbeta and 13 Jbeta primers. The table came from immunoSEQ multiplex PCR; TCRdb's copy has only in-frame clones and leaves some out. The repertoire has 150,000 to 200,000 clones, about three quarters of them found once; the top ten carry 2.5% to 3.5%. The sequencing sample was made of PBMCs. These receptors originate from a female donor in good health and CMV-seronegative.

This rearrangement joins TRBV29-1 to TRBJ2-3, with D possibly being TRBD1 (6 bases). Trimming took off 7 bases at V and 6 bases at J, with 11 bases between the two ends. This CDR3 region has 11 residues. The V gene's germline CDR1 is SQVTM and CDR2 ANQGSEA. This CDR3 reads CSGQVRDTQYF. The CDR3 coding sequence is TGCAGCGGACAGGTTCGGGATACGCAGTATTTT.

V and J are TRBV7-8 and TRBJ2-5; D is unclear. V was trimmed by 5 bases and J by 5 bases, leaving 15 bases between them. Germline values: CDR1 SGHVS, CDR2 FQNEAQ. There are 14 residues in the CDR3. For the CDR3, the DNA is TGTGCCAGCAGCCTCCTCCAGTCCGGGGAGACCCAGTACTTC. It codes for CASSLLQSGETQYF.

This clone was seen a few times. The DNA for the CDR3 is TGTGCCAGCAGCAATCCTAGCGGGAAGAAAACCGGGGAGCTGTTTTTT. Protein: CASSNPSGKKTGELFF. The chain joins TRBV28 to TRBJ2-2; TRBD2 aligns across 9 bases. In germline, CDR1 is MDHEN, CDR2 SYDVKM. Unmatched junction bases numbered 10, after V lost 6 bases and J lost 5 bases. The CDR3 contains 16 residues.